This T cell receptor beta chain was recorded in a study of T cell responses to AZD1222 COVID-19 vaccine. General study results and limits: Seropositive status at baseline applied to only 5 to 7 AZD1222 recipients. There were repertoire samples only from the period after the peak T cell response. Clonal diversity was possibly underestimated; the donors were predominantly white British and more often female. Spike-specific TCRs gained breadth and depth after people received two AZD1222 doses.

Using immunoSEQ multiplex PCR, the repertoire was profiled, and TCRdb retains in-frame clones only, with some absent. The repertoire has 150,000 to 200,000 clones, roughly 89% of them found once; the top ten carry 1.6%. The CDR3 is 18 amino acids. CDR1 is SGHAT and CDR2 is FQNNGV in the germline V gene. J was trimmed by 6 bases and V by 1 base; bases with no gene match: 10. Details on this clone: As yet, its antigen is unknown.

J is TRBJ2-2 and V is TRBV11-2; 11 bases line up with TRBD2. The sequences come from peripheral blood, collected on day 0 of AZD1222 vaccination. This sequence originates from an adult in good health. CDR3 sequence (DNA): TGTGCCAGCAGCTTAGGGTTAGCGGGAGGGTCGTGGGCCGGGGAGCTGTTTTTT. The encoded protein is CASSLGLAGGSWAGELFF.